Included here is one T cell receptor beta chain sequence, with context. Its antigen remains unknown. This specimen comes from a study of T cell repertoires in cytomegalovirus infection. Study information: Both CMV infection and a matching HLA type were indicated by public TCR beta signatures. Study-wide findings and caveats: Carriage of CMV together with the relevant HLA was identifiable through cumulative public TCR beta family frequency.

TCRdb re-analysed the reads in MiXCR, keeping a single row per CDR3 protein. Seen here are about half a million distinct CDR3 sequences, around a third observed once, and the top ten hold 15% to 20%. Germline CDR1 KGHSH, CDR2 LQKENI. This CDR3 has 15 amino acids. The V end lost 0 bases, the J end lost 4 bases, and 12 bases lay between the germline ends. The clonotype comes from a human donor in good health (CMV status not recorded). Some clones in this sample may be carry-over from other donors' samples. Sequences were derived from cultured PBMCs, sampled from culture after CMV antigen stimulation. V gene TRBV18 combines with J gene TRBJ1-2; no clear D gene. The CDR3 coding sequence is TGTGCCAGCTCACCACCGGCAAGTACCCTCTATGGCTACACCTTC. Translating it yields CASSPPASTLYGYTF.